Given below is one T cell receptor beta chain in context. The antigen is undetermined. TCRdb's copy holds only in-frame clones and misses some; the assay was immunoSEQ multiplex PCR. This table holds 2 million or so clones, roughly 95% found once. The record originates from a study of shared clonotypes between healthy human individuals. Study summary: Donor composition was two women and a few men, aged 18 to 49. The study's findings and limits: When naive CD4 clonotypes were compared across a few donors, 4% to 6.5% were shared. It was expected that sequencing depth would affect clonotype sharing among donors.

CD8 cells regarded as naive lacked CD45RO, were positively chosen for CCR7, and omitted terminally differentiated effector memory CD45RA+ cells. Free of recent acute infections or vaccinations, the donors were healthy HIV-negative adults. The CDR3 length is 15 residues. Germline CDR1 SGHNT, CDR2 YYREEE (reference sequence). The junction had 5 bases not matched to a gene; V was cut back by 7 bases and J by 5 bases. This receptor was taken from a man between 18 and 29 years old in good health. The chain uses TRBV5-4 and TRBJ2-3; TRBD2 aligns across 15 bases. Sequencing was carried out using naive CD8+ T cells sorted from blood. This CDR3 reads CASGLAGGPGDTQYF. DNA for the CDR3: TGTGCCAGCGGACTAGCGGGAGGGCCAGGAGATACGCAGTATTTT.